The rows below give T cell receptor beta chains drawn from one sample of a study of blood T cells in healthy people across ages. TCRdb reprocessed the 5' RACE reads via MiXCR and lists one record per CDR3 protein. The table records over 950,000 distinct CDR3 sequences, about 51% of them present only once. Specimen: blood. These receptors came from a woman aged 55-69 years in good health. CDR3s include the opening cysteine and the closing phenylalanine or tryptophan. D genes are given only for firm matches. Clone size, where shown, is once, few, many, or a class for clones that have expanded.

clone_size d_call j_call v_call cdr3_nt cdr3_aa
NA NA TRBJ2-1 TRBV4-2 TGTGCCAGCAGCCAAGATCTTGAGGAATTTGGTGAGCAGTTCTTC CASSQDLEEFGEQFF
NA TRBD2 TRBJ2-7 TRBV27 TGTGCCAGCAGTTCTCCGACTAGCGGGAGGGACTCCTACGAGCAGTACTTC CASSSPTSGRDSYEQYF
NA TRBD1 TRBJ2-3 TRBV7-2 TGTGCCAGCAGCTACCGGACAGGGTCAGATACGCAGTATTTT CASSYRTGSDTQYF
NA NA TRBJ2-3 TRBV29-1 TGCAGCGTTGGTGTAGGACTTAGCACAGATACGCAGTATTTT CSVGVGLSTDTQYF
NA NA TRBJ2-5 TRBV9 TGTGCCAGCAGCGTAGAGACCTCTGATGAGCAGTACTTC CASSVETSDEQYF
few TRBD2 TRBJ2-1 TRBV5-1 TGCGCCAGCAGCTTTAGCGGGAGGGCCAATGAGCAGTTCTTC CASSFSGRANEQFF
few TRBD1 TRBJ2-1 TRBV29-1 TGCAGCGTTACCACAGGGGTCTCCTACAATGAGCAGTTCTTC CSVTTGVSYNEQFF
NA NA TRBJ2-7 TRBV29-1 TGCAGCGTTGGAGTAAGGGGGGATCAAGACAATGAGCAGTACTTC CSVGVRGDQDNEQYF
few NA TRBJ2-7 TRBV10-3 TGTGCCATCAGTGTGTTGGGACGTTACTCCTACGAGCAGTACTTC CAISVLGRYSYEQYF
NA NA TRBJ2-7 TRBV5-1 TGCGCCAGCAGCTTGGTAGTCACAGGGAATTACTACGAGCAGTACTTC CASSLVVTGNYYEQYF
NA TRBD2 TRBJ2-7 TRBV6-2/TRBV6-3 TGTGCCAGCAGTTACGAAGCAGGGACTAGCGGGAGGGCCCCCCCCTACGAGCAGTACTTC CASSYEAGTSGRAPPYEQYF
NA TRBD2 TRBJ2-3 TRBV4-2 TGTGCCAGCAGCCAACTAGCGGGAGGAGGAAGCACAGATACGCAGTATTTT CASSQLAGGGSTDTQYF
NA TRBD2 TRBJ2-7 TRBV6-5 TGTGCCAGCAGTTCCGTGACTAGCGGAAGCTCCTACGAGCAGTACTTC CASSSVTSGSSYEQYF
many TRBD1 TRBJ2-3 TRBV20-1 TGCAGTGCTAGGGGACAGATTACTAGCACAGATACGCAGTATTTT CSARGQITSTDTQYF
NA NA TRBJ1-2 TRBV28 TGTGCCAGCCGCCTGGGGCTTCCCTATGGCTACACCTTC CASRLGLPYGYTF
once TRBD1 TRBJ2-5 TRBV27 TGTGCCAGCGGAAGAAAAGGTGACAGGGGCGAGACCCAGTACTTC CASGRKGDRGETQYF